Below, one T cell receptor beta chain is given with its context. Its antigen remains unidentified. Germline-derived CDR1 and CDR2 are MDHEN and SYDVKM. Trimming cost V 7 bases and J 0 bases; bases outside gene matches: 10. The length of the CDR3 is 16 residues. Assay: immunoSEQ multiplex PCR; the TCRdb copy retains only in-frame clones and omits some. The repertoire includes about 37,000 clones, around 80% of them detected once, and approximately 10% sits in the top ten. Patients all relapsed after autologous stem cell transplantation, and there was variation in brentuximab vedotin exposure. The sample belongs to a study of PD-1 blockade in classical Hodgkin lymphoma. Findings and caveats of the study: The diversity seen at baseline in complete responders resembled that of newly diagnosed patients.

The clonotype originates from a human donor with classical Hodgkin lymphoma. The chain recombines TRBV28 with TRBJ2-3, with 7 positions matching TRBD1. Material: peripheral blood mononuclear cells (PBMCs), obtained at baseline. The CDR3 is CASTLNQGQSTDTQYF. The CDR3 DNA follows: TGTGCCAGCACCCTAAATCAGGGACAGAGCACAGATACGCAGTATTTT.